This T cell receptor (beta chain) was captured by sequencing in a study of blood T cell repertoires in COVID-19. For the study at large: Spain, Italy and the United States supplied samples that represented acute and convalescent COVID-19. T cells, B-cell-depleted T cells, or PBMCs provided the cDNA or gDNA that served as material.

CDR3 length equals 17 residues. Per the original methods: Reference gene primer amplification yielded estimated nucleated cell counts. The assay was immunoSEQ multiplex PCR, and TCRdb's table has in-frame clones only and misses some. V and J calls and clone size are copied from that table; D and trimming were computed from the DNA. The table records 200,000 to 300,000 clones, roughly 90% of them present only once. The chain links TRBV12-1 to TRBJ1-1; the table names TRBD1, a call not compared with the DNA. TRBV12-1 is labeled a pseudogene. The sequenced sample consisted of peripheral blood. This clonotype originated in a man aged 25-45 years with active or convalescent COVID-19. The chain's CDR3 is CASSSYQDRGENTEAFF. CDR3 nucleotide sequence: TGTGCCAGCAGCTCCTACCAGGACAGGGGGGAGAACACTGAAGCTTTCTTT.